These 23 T cell receptor beta chains came from one sample sequenced in a study of cytomegalovirus exposure and HLA in healthy donors. Repertoires were generated with immunoSEQ multiplex PCR, while TCRdb's copy carries only in-frame clones and drops some. The data show under 350,000 clones, around 86% seen once. The sequencing input was PBMCs. These receptors were collected from a woman aged 18-29 years in good health and CMV-seronegative.

This rearrangement joins TRBV28 to TRBJ1-5, with D possibly TRBD1 on 6 matching bases. The CDR3 has 14 amino acids. CDR1 is MDHEN and CDR2 is SYDVKM in the germline V gene. V was cut by 2 bases and J by 7 bases, with 12 bases left in between. The chain's CDR3 is CASSLGAGAQPQHF. The CDR3 nucleotides read TGTGCCAGCAGTTTAGGTGCAGGGGCGCAGCCCCAGCATTTT.

The chain couples TRBV2 to TRBJ1-5, with D uncertain. This CDR3 is 16 amino acids long. The V end lost 6 bases, the J end lost 0 bases, and 15 bases lay between the germline ends. Germline V gene sequence: CDR1 SNHLY, CDR2 FYNNEI. The CDR3 DNA sequence: TGTGCCAGCAGCCCCTCTCCAGGCAATAGCAATCAGCCCCAGCATTTT. Translating gives CASSPSPGNSNQPQHF.

This clone was recorded a few times. The chain couples TRBV14 to TRBJ1-2; D remains unclear. V gave up 4 bases and J gave up 7 bases, with 13 bases separating them. The germline CDR1 and CDR2 sequences are SGHDN and FVKESK. This CDR3 is 13 amino acids long. CDR3 sequence: CASSPRREGGYTF. The CDR3 bases are TGTGCCAGCAGCCCCCGGAGGGAAGGTGGCTACACCTTC.

The V gene is TRBV14, the J gene TRBJ2-7; TRBD1 aligns across 9 bases. V lost 2 bases, J lost 1 base, and 6 bases stayed unmatched. This CDR3 contains 16 residues. Per the germline V gene, CDR1 is SGHDN and CDR2 is FVKESK. In nucleotides, the CDR3 is TGTGCCAGCAGCCAACAAACAGGGGGCAGTTCCTACGAGCAGTACTTC. Protein: CASSQQTGGSSYEQYF.

The gene calls are TRBV10-3 and TRBJ2-7; no definite D call. From germline, CDR1 is ENHRY and CDR2 SYGVKD. Between the trimmed V and J ends, which lost 6 bases and 7 bases, there was a span of 16 bases. This CDR3 region has 13 residues. The CDR3 is CAIRGRSGGEQYF. The CDR3 DNA is TGTGCCATCAGGGGCAGGTCAGGTGGGGAGCAGTACTTC.

The chain has TRBV5-1 and TRBJ2-5, with D perhaps matching TRBD1 (6 bases). Germline CDR1 SGHRS, CDR2 YFSETQ. Trimming pared 5 bases from V and 4 bases from J, leaving 15 bases between. The CDR3 is 14 amino acids. CDR3 region: CASSRDTRGETQYF. Written as DNA, the CDR3 is TGCGCCAGCAGTAGGGACACAAGGGGAGAGACCCAGTACTTC.

This sequence joins TRBV5-6 and TRBJ2-2; TRBD2 agrees at 8 bases. The V and J ends lost 3 bases and 5 bases, in that order; junction bases with no gene match: 6. Germline assignment: CDR1 SGHDT and CDR2 YYEEEE. The CDR3 extends over 15 amino acids. As DNA, the CDR3 is TGTGCCAGCAGCTCCGGGACTAGGGGGACCGGGGAGCTGTTTTTT. Amino acids: CASSSGTRGTGELFF.

V usage is TRBV5-1 and J usage is TRBJ2-7; the match to TRBD2 covers 12 bases. The J segment lost 7 bases and the V segment lost 1 base, leaving 9 bases of the junction unmatched. The CDR3 consists of 16 residues. The germline CDR1 and CDR2 sequences are SGHRS and YFSETQ. The CDR3 loop is CASSLSSGLAGWEQYF. The CDR3 coding sequence is TGCGCCAGCAGCTTGTCGTCAGGACTAGCGGGGTGGGAGCAGTACTTC.

This rearrangement joins TRBV7-6 to TRBJ2-6; D is unclear. Germline assignment: CDR1 SGHVS and CDR2 FNYEAQ. Trimming took 6 bases from V and 2 from J, leaving 5 bases between them. This CDR3 region has 13 residues. CDR3 in DNA: TGTGCCAGCAGGAGTCCTGGGGCCAACGTCCTGACTTTC. Translating it yields CASRSPGANVLTF.

The genes are TRBV9 and TRBJ2-4; D is undetermined. The V gene's germline CDR1 is SGDLS and CDR2 YYNGEE. CDR3 length: 14 amino acids. With 5 bases removed from V and 0 bases from J, the gap between germline ends came to 9 bases. The CDR3 DNA follows: TGTGCCAGCAGTCCCGGGTTAGCCAAAAACATTCAGTACTTC. The encoded protein is CASSPGLAKNIQYF.

The chain recombines TRBV6-1 with TRBJ2-3, with 8 nucleotides matching TRBD2. This CDR3 spans 15 amino acids. Looked up from germline, CDR1 is MNHNS and CDR2 is SASEGT. V trimming: 2 bases; J trimming: 4 bases; junction bases outside the gene matches: 5. The CDR3 spells CASSERGRGADTQYF. The CDR3 DNA reads as TGTGCCAGCAGTGAACGTGGGCGGGGGGCAGATACGCAGTATTTT.

The J gene is TRBJ1-5, the V gene TRBV19; D call uncertain. Germline V gene data show CDR1 as LNHDA and CDR2 as SQIVND (reference sequence). Trimming took off 1 base at V and 0 bases at J, with 10 bases between the two ends. The CDR3 has 16 residues. CDR3 nucleotide sequence: TGTGCCAGTAGTATAGTCGGAGTGAATAGCAATCAGCCCCAGCATTTT. Its protein is CASSIVGVNSNQPQHF.

This rearrangement joins TRBV4-1 to TRBJ2-7, with 9 bases identical to TRBD1. Losses at the gene ends were 4 bases for V and 5 bases for J; bases not matched to a gene: 12. Germline CDR1 is MGHRA and CDR2 is YSYEKL. This CDR3 is built from 16 residues. The CDR3 DNA is TGCGCCAGCAGCCTAGCCACCCGGGACAGGGTAGACGAGCAGTACTTC. Translating it yields CASSLATRDRVDEQYF.

The V gene is TRBV9, the J gene TRBJ1-2; the match to TRBD1 covers 8 bases. Germline assignment: CDR1 SGDLS and CDR2 YYNGEE. J gave up 6 bases and V 3 bases, and 10 bases lay outside the gene matches. CDR3 length equals 15 residues. The CDR3 here is CASSEPTDRVNGYTF. CDR3 coding DNA: TGTGCCAGCAGCGAGCCCACGGACAGGGTGAATGGCTACACCTTC.

The chain is built from TRBV5-6 and TRBJ2-5; D not certain. From germline, CDR1 is SGHDT and CDR2 YYEEEE. V gave up 3 bases and J gave up 4 bases, with 13 bases separating them. This CDR3 is 14 amino acids long. This chain's CDR3 is CASSSSPTGETQYF. The CDR3 DNA reads as TGTGCCAGCAGCTCATCGCCCACGGGAGAGACCCAGTACTTC.

V gene TRBV2 combines with J gene TRBJ2-1, with TRBD2 matching 7 bases. V shed 5 bases, J shed 8 bases, and the junction held 9 bases outside the gene matches. This CDR3 region has 14 residues. Per germline, CDR1 SNHLY and CDR2 FYNNEI. The CDR3 nucleotides are TGTGCCAGCAGTCTTCTGCGGGAGTTGTATGAGCAGTTCTTC. It translates to CASSLLRELYEQFF.

The V gene is TRBV6-6, the J gene TRBJ1-1, with D possibly TRBD1 on 5 matching bases. The CDR3 spans 12 residues. CDR1 and CDR2 from the germline V gene are MNHNY and SVGAGI (reference sequence). The V and J ends lost 5 bases and 8 bases respectively, with 12 bases between them. CDR3 region: CASSPTWGEAFF. CDR3 coding DNA: TGTGCCAGCAGTCCTACTTGGGGCGAAGCTTTCTTT.

CDR3 loop: CASSLGASGFTNEQFF. In nucleotides, the CDR3 is TGTGCCAGCAGCTTGGGGGCTAGCGGATTCACCAATGAGCAGTTCTTC. The chain combines TRBV5-4 with TRBJ2-1; TRBD2 matches at 7 bases. The CDR3 consists of 16 residues. Per the germline V gene, CDR1 is SGHNT and CDR2 is YYREEE (reference sequence). With V trimmed by 0 bases and J by 6 bases, 9 bases remained unmatched.

Here the CDR3 reads CASSLVQGGHEQYF. CDR3 DNA sequence: TGTGCCAGCAGCTTAGTTCAGGGTGGGCACGAGCAGTACTTC. The rearrangement links TRBV7-9 to TRBJ2-7, with D maybe TRBD1 (5 bases). With 1 base removed from V and 5 bases from J, the gap between germline ends came to 12 bases. The CDR3 is 14 residues long. Germline CDR1 reads SEHNR; CDR2 reads FQNEAQ (reference sequence).

This clone was counted a single time. The chain employs TRBV5-1 and TRBJ2-7; D call uncertain. Germline V CDR1 and CDR2: SGHRS, YFSETQ. The CDR3 runs 13 residues. Trimming took off 0 bases at V and 4 bases at J, with 8 bases between the two ends. The CDR3 DNA is TGCGCCAGCAGCTTGGCTCCTGAGTACGAGCAGTACTTC. Translation: CASSLAPEYEQYF.

This chain uses TRBV4-2 with TRBJ2-7, with a possible D match to TRBD2 (6 bases). CDR1 is LGHNA, CDR2 YNFKEQ, per germline. The CDR3 spans 16 residues. V gave up 0 bases and J gave up 3 bases, with 15 bases separating them. This CDR3 is CASSQEASRGLYEQYF. CDR3 nucleotide sequence: TGTGCCAGCAGCCAAGAAGCCTCGCGGGGACTCTACGAGCAGTACTTC.

The V call is TRBV10-3, the J call TRBJ2-5; TRBD1 aligns across 10 bases. Trimming removed 6 bases from V and 0 bases from J; junction bases left unmatched: 7. The germline V gene has CDR1 ENHRY and CDR2 SYGVKD. This CDR3 has 16 amino acids. DNA for the CDR3: TGTGCCATCAGAACGGGACAGGGGACGAACCAAGAGACCCAGTACTTC. The encoded protein is CAIRTGQGTNQETQYF.

The count of this clone is one. This rearrangement joins TRBV30 to TRBJ2-7, with TRBD1 matching over 9 bases. The length of the CDR3 is 12 residues. Germline trimming cut 5 bases from V and 4 bases from J; bases unmatched to any gene: 3. From germline, CDR1 is GTSNPN and CDR2 SVGIG (reference sequence). CDR3 amino acids: CAWVGTGYEQYF. CDR3 sequence (DNA): TGTGCCTGGGTCGGGACAGGGTACGAGCAGTACTTC.